Following are 6 T cell receptor beta chains from one sample sequenced in a study of identical twins. TCRdb itself ran the 5' RACE reads through MiXCR, one entry per CDR3 protein. The table includes fewer than 250,000 distinct CDR3 sequences, approximately 7.3% detected once. The same specimen was also included in a second study, on yellow fever vaccine responses in identical twins.

Sequencing was done on a sample of CD8+ T cells sorted from blood. These receptors originate from a young woman in good health.

The CDR3 nucleotides read TGTGCCAGCAGCCAGCAGGTCATGAACACTGAAGCTTTCTTT. Residues: CASSQQVMNTEAFF. This chain links TRBV6-1 with TRBJ1-1; D remains unclear. CDR1 and CDR2 (germline): MNHNS, SASEGT. Trimming cost V 6 bases and J 0 bases, with 11 bases left between them. CDR3 length equals 14 residues.

This clonotype showed up many times. The chain employs TRBV10-3 and TRBJ2-2; TRBD1 agrees at 8 bases. V lost 6 bases, J lost 1 base, and 4 bases stayed unmatched. Germline loops: CDR1 ENHRY, CDR2 SYGVKD. CDR3 length: 15 residues. The CDR3 reads CAISPGTGNTGELFF. CDR3 nucleotides: TGTGCCATCAGCCCCGGGACAGGGAACACCGGGGAGCTGTTTTTT.

This clonotype was detected a few times. The chain has TRBV27 and TRBJ2-2, with 8 bases aligning to TRBD2. The CDR3 sequence is 16 residues long. Germline assignment: CDR1 MNHEY and CDR2 SMNVEV (reference sequence). After removal of 1 base from V and 4 bases from J, the junction contained 5 bases not matched to a gene. CDR3 in amino acids: CASSLYTSGTTGELFF. CDR3 nucleotide sequence: TGTGCCAGCAGTTTATATACTAGCGGTACCACCGGGGAGCTGTTTTTT.

This clonotype was seen only a few times. The chain links TRBV10-3 to TRBJ2-2; a possible D gene is TRBD2 (6 bases). The V gene's germline CDR1 is ENHRY and CDR2 SYGVKD. V dropped 6 bases and J dropped 2 bases, with 16 bases sitting between them. The CDR3 covers 16 residues. Here the CDR3 reads CAIRPPGLKNTGELFF. CDR3 DNA sequence: TGTGCCATCAGACCTCCGGGACTCAAAAACACCGGGGAGCTGTTTTTT.

The chain links TRBV27 to TRBJ2-7; 10 nucleotides agree with TRBD1. V shed 4 bases, J shed 3 bases, and the junction held 3 bases outside the gene matches. The germline CDR1 and CDR2 sequences are MNHEY and SMNVEV (reference sequence). CDR3 length: 14 residues. The CDR3 here is CASSYGTGVYEQYF. CDR3 coding DNA: TGTGCCAGCAGTTACGGGACAGGGGTCTACGAGCAGTACTTC.

This chain links TRBV20-1 with TRBJ2-1; 7 bases are a match to TRBD2. V dropped 0 bases and J dropped 7; count of bases not matched to a gene: 12. Looked up from germline, CDR1 is DFQATT and CDR2 is SNEGSKA (reference sequence). This CDR3 comprises 16 residues. CDR3 in DNA: TGCAGTGCTAGAGATTTAAGGCTAGCGGAGGGGAATGAGCAGTTCTTC. It specifies CSARDLRLAEGNEQFF.